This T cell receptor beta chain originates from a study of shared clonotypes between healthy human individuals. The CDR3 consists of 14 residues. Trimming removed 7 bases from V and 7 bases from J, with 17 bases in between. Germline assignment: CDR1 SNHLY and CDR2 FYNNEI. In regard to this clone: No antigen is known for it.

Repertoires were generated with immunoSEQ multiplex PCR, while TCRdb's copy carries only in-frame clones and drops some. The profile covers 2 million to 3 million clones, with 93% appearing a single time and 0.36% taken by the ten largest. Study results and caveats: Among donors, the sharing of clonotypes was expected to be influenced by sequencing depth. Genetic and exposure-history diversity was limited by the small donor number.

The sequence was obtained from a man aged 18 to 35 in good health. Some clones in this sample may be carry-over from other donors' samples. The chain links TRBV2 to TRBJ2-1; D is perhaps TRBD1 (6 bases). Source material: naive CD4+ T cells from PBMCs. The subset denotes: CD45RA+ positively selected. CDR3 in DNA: TGTGCCAGCAACAGGGCGGTCATTGAGAATGAGCAGTTCTTC. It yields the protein CASNRAVIENEQFF.